Listed below are T cell receptor beta chains from one sample, sequenced in a study of shared T cell receptors in the human thymus. Assay: immunoSEQ multiplex PCR; the TCRdb copy retains only in-frame clones and omits some. Here the sample spans over 650,000 clones, 87% being singletons. This same sample was also part of a study on human thymus T cells.

Input material: thymocytes. Source of these receptors: a boy in the first two years of life with a congenital heart defect. CDR3s include the opening cysteine and the closing phenylalanine or tryptophan. The D gene is left open where the match is weak. Rows may omit the clone size; those that give it use once, few, many or a size class.

j_gene | d_gene | abundance | v_gene | CDR3nt | CDR3aa
TRBJ2-7 | TRBD1 | - | TRBV7-2 | TGTGCCAGCAGCGGACGGTCCCGGGACAGGGTTGCGCGCTACGAGCAGTACTTC | CASSGRSRDRVARYEQYF
TRBJ2-5 | - | - | TRBV15 | TGTGCCACCAGCAGAGATGGAGCGGAGACCCAGTACTTC | CATSRDGAETQYF
TRBJ1-1 | TRBD1 | - | TRBV5-5 | TGTGCCAGCAGCAGAGGGGGCGCGAACACTGAAGCTTTCTTT | CASSRGGANTEAFF
TRBJ2-7 | TRBD2 | - | TRBV7-8 | TGTGCCAGCAGCTTAGTAGAAGCGGGGGGGGACGAGCAGTACTTC | CASSLVEAGGDEQYF
TRBJ2-3 | TRBD2 | - | TRBV10-3 | TGTGCCATCGCCCCACAGCGGGGGGGCACAGATACGCAGTATTTT | CAIAPQRGGTDTQYF
TRBJ2-1 | TRBD1 | - | TRBV9 | TGTGCCAGCAGCGTAGCCACCCGGGACAGGGCAGGGGGCTCCTACAATGAGCAGTTCTTC | CASSVATRDRAGGSYNEQFF
TRBJ1-4 | - | - | TRBV11-2 | TGTGCCAGCAGCTTAGGGGGAGAGAGAACCAATGAAAAACTGTTTTTT | CASSLGGERTNEKLFF
TRBJ2-2 | - | - | TRBV4-3 | TGCGCCAGCAGCCCCTTAAACGCCAGTTCCGCCTCTAACACCGGGGAGCTGTTTTTT | CASSPLNASSASNTGELFF
TRBJ2-5 | - | - | TRBV6-1 | TGTGCCAGCAGTGAAGAGGTCAGAAGGAACGACGTACAAGAGGCCCAGTACTTC | CASSEEVRRNDVQEAQYF
TRBJ2-5 | TRBD2 | once | TRBV30 | TGTGCCTGGCATACACTAGCGGGGAACCAAGAGACCCAGTACTTC | CAWHTLAGNQETQYF
TRBJ2-7 | TRBD2 | - | TRBV10-3 | TGTGCCATCAGTGAGTCGGCAGGGAGGGGCGAGCAGTACTTC | CAISESAGRGEQYF
TRBJ1-4 | - | few | TRBV4-1 | TGCGCCAGCAGCCTCGAAATCGACTCACTTAATGAAAAACTGTTTTTT | CASSLEIDSLNEKLFF
TRBJ1-5 | TRBD1 | - | TRBV27 | TGTGCCAGCAGTCAGTCACCGGGACAGGGGGCTAGGTCTTGGCAGCCCCAGCATTTT | CASSQSPGQGARSWQPQHF